These T cell receptor beta chains were read from a single sample in a study of blood T cell repertoires in COVID-19. Sequencing was performed with immunoSEQ multiplex PCR; in TCRdb, only in-frame clones are kept and a portion is missing. The table has about 30,000 clones, almost 90% seen once; the top ten hold under 30%. The material sequenced was peripheral blood. The receptor source for this set is a human donor in a cohort sampled during active COVID-19. CDR3s include the opening cysteine and the closing phenylalanine or tryptophan. Fields, in order: J gene, clone size, D gene, V gene, CDR3 protein, CDR3 DNA. The D gene is left open where the match is weak. The listing skips clone size in some rows; elsewhere it reads once, few, many or a size class.

TRBJ2-5 | once | TRBD2 | TRBV25-1 | CASSYGTSVETQYF | TGTGCCAGCAGTTACGGGACTAGCGTAGAGACCCAGTACTTC
TRBJ2-2 | - | TRBD1 | TRBV5-1 | CASSPQQGYTGELFF | TGCGCCAGCAGCCCCCAACAGGGGTACACCGGGGAGCTGTTTTTT
TRBJ2-5 | - | - | TRBV20-1 | CSARDGETQYF | TGCAGTGCTAGAGACGGGGAGACCCAGTACTTC
TRBJ2-7 | - | TRBD1 | TRBV5-6 | CASTMTGDYEQYF | TGTGCCAGCACCATGACAGGGGATTACGAGCAGTACTTC
TRBJ1-3 | few | TRBD1 | TRBV5-1 | CASSLARGDTIYF | TGCGCCAGCAGCTTGGCCAGGGGGGACACCATATATTTT
TRBJ2-5 | - | TRBD1 | TRBV5-4 | CASQQGAETQYF | TGTGCCAGCCAACAGGGGGCGGAGACCCAGTACTTC
TRBJ1-5 | - | - | TRBV7-6 | CASSGGGEQPQHF | TGTGCCAGCAGTGGAGGGGGGGAACAGCCCCAGCATTTT
TRBJ1-2 | - | - | TRBV5-1 | CASSPRGNDRSGYTF | TGCGCCAGCAGCCCCAGAGGAAACGACAGGAGTGGCTACACCTTC
TRBJ1-2 | once | TRBD1 | TRBV18 | CASSPGTGNYGYTF | TGTGCCAGCTCACCCGGGACAGGCAACTATGGCTACACCTTC
TRBJ1-3 | - | TRBD1 | TRBV30 | CAWSTGGSGNTIYF | TGTGCCTGGAGCACAGGGGGATCTGGAAACACCATATATTTT
TRBJ2-7 | - | - | TRBV4-1 | CASSRLSGHSYEQYF | TGCGCCAGCAGCCGCCTCTCGGGACACTCCTACGAGCAGTACTTC
TRBJ2-7 | - | - | TRBV7-9 | CASSLGWSRGTYEQYF | TGTGCCAGCAGCCTGGGCTGGAGCCGGGGTACCTACGAGCAGTACTTC
TRBJ1-2 | - | - | TRBV4-1 | CASSQFSSIGYTF | TGCGCCAGCAGCCAATTTAGTTCGATAGGCTACACCTTC
TRBJ2-3 | - | - | TRBV7-9 | CASSLAKPASFRPDTQYF | TGTGCCAGCAGCTTAGCAAAACCAGCGTCCTTTCGCCCAGATACGCAGTATTTT
TRBJ2-5 | - | - | TRBV12-3/TRBV12-4 | CASSFSGETQYF | TGTGCCAGCAGTTTTTCAGGAGAGACCCAGTACTTC
TRBJ1-1 | once | - | TRBV9 | CASSTGGWSMNTEAFF | TGTGCCAGCAGCACCGGGGGGTGGTCAATGAACACTGAAGCTTTCTTT
TRBJ1-2 | - | TRBD1 | TRBV30 | CAWAGTGSHGYTF | TGTGCCTGGGCCGGGACAGGAAGCCATGGCTACACCTTC
TRBJ2-1 | - | TRBD1 | TRBV6-5 | CATKPGTGGNEQFF | TGTGCCACCAAACCCGGGACAGGGGGCAATGAGCAGTTCTTC
TRBJ1-2 | - | - | TRBV4-2 | CASSQEGREFYGYTF | TGTGCCAGCAGCCAAGAAGGGCGGGAGTTCTATGGCTACACCTTC
TRBJ2-5 | few | TRBD1 | TRBV10-3 | CAIKPGGTGGETQYF | TGTGCCATCAAGCCTGGAGGGACAGGCGGCGAGACCCAGTACTTC
TRBJ2-4 | - | TRBD1 | TRBV11-2 | CASSWTGGLGKNIQYF | TGTGCCAGCAGCTGGACAGGGGGCCTTGGCAAAAACATTCAGTACTTC
TRBJ1-1 | - | - | TRBV7-3 | CASSPRGNSLAFF | TGTGCCAGCAGTCCAAGGGGGAACAGTTTGGCTTTCTTT
TRBJ1-5 | - | TRBD1 | TRBV6-6 | CASSYPNDRGGQPQHF | TGTGCCAGCAGTTACCCAAATGACAGGGGCGGTCAGCCCCAGCATTTT
TRBJ2-7 | - | - | TRBV6-5 | CASSLDAGSYEQYF | TGTGCCAGCAGTCTCGATGCAGGGTCCTACGAGCAGTACTTC
TRBJ2-5 | once | TRBD2 | TRBV5-4 | CASSLAPAGGQETQYF | TGTGCCAGCAGCTTGGCGCCAGCGGGGGGGCAAGAGACCCAGTACTTC
TRBJ2-2 | - | TRBD2 | TRBV6-5 | CASSSGGANTGELFF | TGTGCCAGCAGTAGCGGGGGCGCGAACACCGGGGAGCTGTTTTTT
TRBJ2-3 | - | - | TRBV6-1 | CASSEDSDTADTQYF | TGTGCCAGCAGTGAGGACAGCGACACAGCAGATACGCAGTATTTT
TRBJ2-3 | - | - | TRBV5-1 | CASSLSTDTQYF | TGCGCCAGCAGCTTGTCGACAGATACGCAGTATTTT
TRBJ1-6 | - | - | TRBV30 | CAWSFLRHTYNSPLHF | TGTGCCTGGTCCTTCCTTCGACATACCTATAATTCACCCCTCCACTTT
TRBJ2-5 | - | TRBD2 | TRBV7-7 | CASSRLAGGQETQYF | TGTGCTAGCAGCCGACTAGCGGGGGGCCAGGAGACCCAGTACTTC
TRBJ1-1 | - | - | TRBV29-1 | CSASTDWNTEAFF | TGCAGCGCCTCGACAGACTGGAACACTGAAGCTTTCTTT
TRBJ2-3 | - | TRBD2 | TRBV10-3 | CAISDRAGSEDTQYF | TGTGCCATCAGTGACCGAGCGGGGTCGGAGGATACGCAGTATTTT
TRBJ2-3 | - | TRBD1 | TRBV7-9 | CASSWGQGEADTQYF | TGTGCCAGCAGCTGGGGACAGGGGGAGGCAGATACGCAGTATTTT
TRBJ2-7 | - | TRBD2 | TRBV10-1 | CASSDRDGRVKQYF | TGCGCCAGCAGCGATCGGGACGGGAGGGTCAAGCAGTACTTC
TRBJ2-1 | - | - | TRBV24-1 | CATMGTPYNEQFF | TGTGCCACCATGGGGACACCATACAATGAGCAGTTCTTC
TRBJ2-1 | - | TRBD2 | TRBV6-5 | CASTGLAYEQFF | TGTGCCAGCACCGGACTAGCCTATGAGCAGTTCTTC
TRBJ2-5 | - | - | TRBV6-5 | CASSMEYQETQYF | TGTGCCAGCAGTATGGAGTACCAAGAGACCCAGTACTTC